A single sample gave rise to the 2 T cell receptor beta chains below, sequenced in a study of shared clonotypes between healthy human individuals. Only in-frame clones appear in the TCRdb table, and some are missing; sequencing was by immunoSEQ multiplex PCR. The sample yields about 600,000 clones, approximately 97% seen once. Material: naive CD4+ T cells sorted from blood. Subset described: CD45RA+ positively selected. These receptors were collected from a woman aged 30 to 39 in good health.

This chain connects TRBV30 to TRBJ1-6; TRBD1 matches 9 bases. The CDR3 contains 13 residues. Germline V gene sequence: CDR1 GTSNPN, CDR2 SVGIG (reference sequence). V trimming: 5 bases; J trimming: 9 bases; junction bases outside the gene matches: 5. CDR3 in DNA: TGTGCCTGGTCCGGGACAGGGAGTTCACCCCTCCACTTT. This translates into CAWSGTGSSPLHF.

The V gene is TRBV4-2, the J gene TRBJ2-1, with TRBD1 matching over 7 bases. The CDR3 totals 15 residues. The V and J ends lost 6 bases and 5 bases, in that order; junction bases with no gene match: 10. Germline V lookup: CDR1 LGHNA, CDR2 YNFKEQ. CDR3 sequence (DNA): TGTGCCAGCAGGGATCCGGGACAGACAAACAATGAGCAGTTCTTC. This gives the protein CASRDPGQTNNEQFF.